The 25 T cell receptor beta chains below were found in one sample sequenced in a study of shared clonotypes between healthy human individuals. CD45RO negativity and positive selection for CCR7 defined naive CD8 cells, a population that excluded terminally differentiated effector memory CD45RA+ cells. Some clones are missing from TCRdb's copy, which holds only in-frame ones; the method was immunoSEQ multiplex PCR. Of around 600,000 clones detected, about 95% appear once; the ten largest clones hold approximately 0.12%. Sequences were obtained from naive CD8+ T cells sorted from blood. These TCRs come from a woman aged 25 to 39 in good health.

The genes are TRBV4-1 and TRBJ1-1; possibly TRBD1 for D (5 bases). The CDR3 extends over 18 amino acids. Germline V gene sequence: CDR1 MGHRA, CDR2 YSYEKL. V was clipped by 0 bases and J by 5 bases, with 22 bases between them. CDR3 sequence reads: CASSQDWGSGRVVTEAFF. In DNA, the CDR3 is TGCGCCAGCAGCCAAGATTGGGGGAGCGGCAGGGTGGTTACTGAAGCTTTCTTT.

This chain connects TRBV19 to TRBJ1-1, with D possibly matching TRBD1 (6 bases). Germline CDR1 is LNHDA and CDR2 is SQIVND (reference sequence). With 4 bases removed from V and 6 bases from J, the gap between germline ends came to 18 bases. This CDR3 has 15 amino acids. CDR3 DNA sequence: TGTGCCAGTAGTACTTCCTGGGGGGCTTCCTCTGAAGCTTTCTTT. Its protein product is CASSTSWGASSEAFF.

For this clone: Other DNA sequences from this sample encode an identical CDR3 as well. The chain recombines TRBV27 with TRBJ2-2; D unclear. Germline CDR1 and CDR2: MNHEY and SMNVEV (reference sequence). V lost 3 bases and J lost 7, with 3 bases in between. The CDR3 is 11 amino acids. Written as DNA, the CDR3 is TGTGCCAGCAGTTTCGGCGGGGAGCTGTTTTTT. Translation gives CASSFGGELFF.

CDR3 sequence (DNA): TGTGCCACCAATTCAGGGGCCACCGGGGAGCTGTTTTTT. Translated: CATNSGATGELFF. The chain employs TRBV10-3 and TRBJ2-2; D is possibly TRBD1 (6 bases). The CDR3 is 13 residues long. V dropped 10 bases and J dropped 4 bases, with 13 bases sitting between them. Germline V gene lookup returns CDR1 ENHRY and CDR2 SYGVKD.

This clone was detected once. This chain connects TRBV5-4 to TRBJ1-1; a possible D gene is TRBD1 (5 bases). Germline V gene sequence: CDR1 SGHNT, CDR2 YYREEE (reference sequence). With 3 bases removed from V and 2 bases from J, the gap between germline ends came to 17 bases. The CDR3 has 16 residues. CDR3 sequence reads: CASSSWSQGLNTEAFF. CDR3 nucleotides: TGTGCCAGCAGCTCCTGGTCCCAGGGCCTAAACACTGAAGCTTTCTTT. Together with reference TRBV5-4 and TRBJ1-1, the CDR3 gives the full variable domain: ETGVTQSPTHLIKTRGQQVTLRCSSQSGHNTVSWYQQALGQGPQFIFQYYREEENGRGNFPPRFSGLQFPNYSSELNVNALELDDSALYLCASSSWSQGLNTEAFFGQGTRLTVV.

Regarding this clone: This same CDR3 is encoded by further DNA sequences in the sample. This chain connects TRBV27 to TRBJ2-1, with D maybe TRBD2 (6 bases). This CDR3 is 13 amino acids long. Germline CDR1 reads MNHEY; CDR2 reads SMNVEV (reference sequence). Between the trimmed V and J ends, which lost 6 bases and 6 bases, there was a span of 12 bases. In DNA form, the CDR3 reads TGTGCCAGCAGCCTGACTAGTTTCAATGAGCAGTTCTTC. This encodes CASSLTSFNEQFF.

This chain uses TRBV4-2 with TRBJ2-1; 13 bases are a match to TRBD2. V lost 6 bases, J lost 7 bases, and 3 bases stayed unmatched. The CDR3 length is 14 residues. Per the germline V gene, CDR1 is LGHNA and CDR2 is YNFKEQ. This chain's CDR3 is CASRLAGGPNEQFF. CDR3 DNA sequence: TGTGCCAGCAGACTAGCGGGAGGGCCTAATGAGCAGTTCTTC.

The gene calls are TRBV5-6 and TRBJ2-7; 14 nucleotides match TRBD2. CDR3 length: 17 amino acids. Trimming at V came to 0 bases and at J to 1 base, leaving 3 bases not matched to a gene. Germline CDR1 reads SGHDT; CDR2 reads YYEEEE. The CDR3 DNA is TGTGCCAGCAGCTTGGGACTAGCGGGAGGGTCATCCTACGAGCAGTACTTC. The encoded protein is CASSLGLAGGSSYEQYF.

A note on this clone: Other DNA sequences of this sample code for an identical CDR3. The V gene is TRBV5-8, the J gene TRBJ2-7, with D tentatively TRBD2 (5 bases). Trimming took off 0 bases at V and 2 bases at J, with 6 bases between the two ends. The V gene's germline CDR1 is SGHTS and CDR2 YDEGEE. This CDR3 has 13 amino acids. This CDR3 is CASSLGEPYEQYF. The CDR3 DNA is TGTGCCAGCAGCTTGGGGGAGCCCTACGAGCAGTACTTC.

The chain uses TRBV18 and TRBJ2-7; 7 positions match TRBD2. V was clipped by 0 bases and J by 6 bases; unmatched bases: 8. The V gene's germline CDR1 is KGHSH and CDR2 LQKENI. CDR3 size: 15 residues. The CDR3 region has the DNA TGTGCCAGCTCACCACCTGGGGGGAGGGGTGCCGAGCAGTACTTC. The encoded protein is CASSPPGGRGAEQYF. The complete variable domain, with remaining parts taken from reference TRBV18 and TRBJ2-7, reads NAGVMQNPRHLVRRRGQEARLRCSPMKGHSHVYWYRQLPEEGLKFMVYLQKENIIDESGMPKERFSAEFPKEGPSILRIQQVVRGDSAAYFCASSPPGGRGAEQYFGPGTRLTVT.

This rearrangement joins TRBV13 to TRBJ2-1; unclear D gene. Germline values: CDR1 PRHDT, CDR2 FYEKMQ (reference sequence). With 5 bases removed from V and 4 bases from J, the gap between germline ends came to 6 bases. This CDR3 is built from 12 residues. The CDR3 reads CASSLSYNEQFF. CDR3 DNA: TGTGCCAGCAGCCTTAGTTACAATGAGCAGTTCTTC.

The chain carries TRBV7-9 and TRBJ2-1; 7 positions match TRBD1. The germline V gene has CDR1 SEHNR and CDR2 FQNEAQ (reference sequence). The CDR3 has 17 amino acids. The J segment lost 6 bases and the V segment lost 5 bases, leaving 16 bases of the junction unmatched. The CDR3, as DNA: TGTGCCAGCAGCCCCAGCCTACTAAAGACAGGGAGCAATGAGCAGTTCTTC. Its translation: CASSPSLLKTGSNEQFF.

V usage is TRBV6-1 and J usage is TRBJ2-7; D may match TRBD1 or TRBD2 (6 bases each). V was pared by 8 bases and J by 3 bases, with 14 bases between. Per the germline V gene, CDR1 is MNHNS and CDR2 is SASEGT. There are 13 residues in the CDR3. The CDR3 reads CASLEGGYYEQYF. The CDR3 DNA reads as TGTGCCAGCTTAGAGGGGGGATACTACGAGCAGTACTTC.

The gene calls are TRBV9 and TRBJ2-1, with no clear D. The CDR3 contains 12 residues. The germline V gene encodes CDR1 SGDLS and CDR2 YYNGEE. The V and J ends lost 7 bases and 3 bases respectively, with 8 bases between them. CDR3 amino acids: CASRDDYNEQFF. The CDR3 DNA reads as TGTGCCAGCCGCGACGACTACAATGAGCAGTTCTTC. The entire variable domain, with the rest obtained from reference TRBV9 and TRBJ2-1, is as follows: DSGVTQTPKHLITATGQRVTLRCSPRSGDLSVYWYQQSLDQGLQFLIQYYNGEERAKGNILERFSAQQFPDLHSELNLSSLELGDSALYFCASRDDYNEQFFGPGTRLTVL.

This rearrangement joins TRBV20-1 to TRBJ2-7; D ambiguous. The CDR3 runs to 11 residues. Trimming stripped 6 bases from V and 4 bases from J, with 10 bases between. Germline V gene lookup returns CDR1 DFQATT and CDR2 SNEGSKA (reference sequence). The CDR3 DNA follows: TGCAGTGCACGCGCCAGGTACGAGCAGTACTTC. Translating it yields CSARARYEQYF.

With respect to this clone: The junction departs from germline at one end; a sequencing error may be responsible. This rearrangement joins TRBV14 to TRBJ2-7; no definite D call. The CDR3 is 15 residues long. Per germline, CDR1 SGHDN and CDR2 FVKESK. The CDR3 DNA follows: TGTGCCAGCAGTCAAGCCTTAGAGGCCGGGTTCGAGCAGTACTTC. Its protein product is CASSQALEAGFEQYF.

The chain recombines TRBV11-2 with TRBJ1-4, with D unresolved. The CDR3 is made up of 13 amino acids. V gave up 4 bases and J gave up 8 bases, with 11 bases separating them. Germline V CDR1 and CDR2: SGHAT, FQNNGV. CDR3 residues: CASSWAGWEKLFF. In DNA, the CDR3 is TGTGCCAGCAGCTGGGCGGGGTGGGAAAAACTGTTTTTT.

The chain links TRBV9 to TRBJ2-7, with D unclear. V dropped 0 bases and J dropped 3 bases, with 22 bases sitting between them. CDR1 SGDLS and CDR2 YYNGEE come from the germline V gene. This CDR3 contains 18 residues. CDR3 sequence (DNA): TGTGCCAGCAGCGTAGGAAGTCTTGGCGTCAGCGCCAACTACGAGCAGTACTTC. Protein sequence: CASSVGSLGVSANYEQYF.

This clone was observed a single time. J is TRBJ2-7 and V is TRBV28, with a weak D call TRBD1 (5 bases). Between the trimmed V and J ends, which lost 2 bases and 2 bases, there was a span of 16 bases. CDR1 and CDR2 (germline): MDHEN, SYDVKM. The CDR3 totals 16 residues. CDR3 sequence (DNA): TGTGCCAGCAGTTTACTTCTCAGGACACCCACCTACGAGCAGTACTTC. It encodes CASSLLLRTPTYEQYF.

The J gene is TRBJ2-1, the V gene TRBV28; D gene ambiguous. This CDR3 is built from 15 residues. The germline V and J ends were trimmed by 5 bases and 0 bases, with 11 bases remaining between them. Germline-derived CDR1 and CDR2 are MDHEN and SYDVKM. The CDR3 sequence: CASSPLLNSYNEQFF. CDR3 bases: TGTGCCAGCAGTCCGTTATTAAACTCCTACAATGAGCAGTTCTTC.

To note about this clone: This specimen includes other DNA sequences encoding the same CDR3. The J gene is TRBJ2-7, the V gene TRBV7-9; 7 nucleotides line up with TRBD1. Germline trimming cut 3 bases from V and 4 bases from J; bases unmatched to any gene: 6. The V gene's germline CDR1 is SEHNR and CDR2 FQNEAQ (reference sequence). The length of the CDR3 is 14 residues. The CDR3 sequence: CASSLGDSSYEQYF. CDR3 in DNA: TGTGCCAGCAGCTTGGGGGACAGTTCGTACGAGCAGTACTTC.

The chain is built from TRBV19 and TRBJ1-1; no firm D call. Trimming shortened V by 4 bases and J by 4 bases, and 16 bases separated the two germline ends. CDR1 is LNHDA and CDR2 is SQIVND in the germline V gene (reference sequence). This CDR3 contains 15 residues. CDR3 bases: TGTGCCAGTAGTAATCTGGTCGGGATCGGCACTGAAGCTTTCTTT. This translates into CASSNLVGIGTEAFF.

V is TRBV18 and J is TRBJ2-5; the D is unclear. The ends were cut back, 6 bases at V and 5 bases at J, with 7 bases in the middle. The CDR3 consists of 11 residues. CDR1 and CDR2 (germline): KGHSH, LQKENI. The DNA for the CDR3 is TGTGCCAGCTCTGACGTGGAGACCCAGTACTTC. Protein sequence: CASSDVETQYF.

In DNA, the CDR3 is TGTGCCAGCAGCGACACCGGGACAGGGGCTAATGAGCAGTACTTC. Translated: CASSDTGTGANEQYF. V and J are TRBV13 and TRBJ2-7; 10 bases are a match to TRBD1. The V segment lost 5 bases and the J segment 7 bases; nucleotides outside the gene matches: 11. Germline CDR1 is PRHDT and CDR2 is FYEKMQ (reference sequence). The CDR3 has 15 amino acids.

This clone has just a few counts. The rearrangement uses TRBV27 and TRBJ2-7; 8 positions match TRBD1. This CDR3 comprises 13 residues. J lost 3 bases, V lost 6 bases, and 4 bases had no gene match. Per the germline V gene, CDR1 is MNHEY and CDR2 is SMNVEV (reference sequence). The CDR3: CASRPTGDYEQYF. CDR3 coding DNA: TGTGCCAGCAGGCCGACAGGGGACTACGAGCAGTACTTC.